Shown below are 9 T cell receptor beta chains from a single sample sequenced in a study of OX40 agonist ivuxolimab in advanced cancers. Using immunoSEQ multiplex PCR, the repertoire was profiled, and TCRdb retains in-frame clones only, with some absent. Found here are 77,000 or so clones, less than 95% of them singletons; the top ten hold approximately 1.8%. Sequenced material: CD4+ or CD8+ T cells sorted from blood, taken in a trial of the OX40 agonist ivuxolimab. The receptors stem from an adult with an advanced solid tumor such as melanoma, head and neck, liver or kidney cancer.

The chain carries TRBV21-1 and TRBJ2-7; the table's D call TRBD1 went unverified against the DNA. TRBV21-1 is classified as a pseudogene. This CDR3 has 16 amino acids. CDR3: CASSRGDRESSYEQYF. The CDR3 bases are TGTGCCAGCAGCAGGGGGGACAGGGAGAGCTCCTACGAGCAGTACTTC.

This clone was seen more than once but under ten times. The CDR3 sequence: CAIKPDRTTSRELFF. The CDR3 DNA sequence: TGTGCCATCAAACCGGACAGGACCACCTCCCGGGAGCTGTTTTTT. J is TRBJ2-2 and V is TRBV10-3; TRBD1 aligns across 7 bases. J gave up 9 bases and V 7 bases, and 14 bases lay outside the gene matches. The CDR3 is made up of 15 amino acids. Germline V gives CDR1 ENHRY, CDR2 SYGVKD.

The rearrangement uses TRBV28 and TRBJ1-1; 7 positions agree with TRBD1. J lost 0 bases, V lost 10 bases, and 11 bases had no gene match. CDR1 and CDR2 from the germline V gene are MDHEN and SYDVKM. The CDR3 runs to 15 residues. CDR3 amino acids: CATGGGSLMNTEAFF. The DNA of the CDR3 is TGTGCCACAGGAGGGGGCAGCCTTATGAACACTGAAGCTTTCTTT. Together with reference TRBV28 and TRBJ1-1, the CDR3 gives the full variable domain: DVKVTQSSRYLVKRTGEKVFLECVQDMDHENMFWYRQDPGLGLRLIYFSYDVKMKEKGDIPEGYSVSREKKERFSLILESASTNQTSMYLCATGGGSLMNTEAFFGQGTRLTVV.

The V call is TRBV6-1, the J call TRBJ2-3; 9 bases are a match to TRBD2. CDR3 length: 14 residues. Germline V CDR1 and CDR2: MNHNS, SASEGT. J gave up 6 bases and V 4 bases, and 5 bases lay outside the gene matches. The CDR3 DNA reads TGTGCCAGCAGTGGGACTAGCGAGAGGGATACGCAGTATTTT. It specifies CASSGTSERDTQYF.

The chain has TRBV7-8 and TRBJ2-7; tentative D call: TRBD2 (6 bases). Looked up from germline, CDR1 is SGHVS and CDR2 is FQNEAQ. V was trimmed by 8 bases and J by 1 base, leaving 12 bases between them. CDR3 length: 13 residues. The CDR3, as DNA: TGTGCCAGCTCAAAGCGGGCGTCCTACGAGCAGTACTTC. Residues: CASSKRASYEQYF.

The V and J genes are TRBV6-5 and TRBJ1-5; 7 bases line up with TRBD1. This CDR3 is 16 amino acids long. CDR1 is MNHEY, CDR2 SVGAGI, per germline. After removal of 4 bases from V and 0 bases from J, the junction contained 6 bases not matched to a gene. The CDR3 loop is CASSSGTAYSNQPQHF. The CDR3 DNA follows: TGTGCCAGCAGTTCCGGGACAGCCTATAGCAATCAGCCCCAGCATTTT.

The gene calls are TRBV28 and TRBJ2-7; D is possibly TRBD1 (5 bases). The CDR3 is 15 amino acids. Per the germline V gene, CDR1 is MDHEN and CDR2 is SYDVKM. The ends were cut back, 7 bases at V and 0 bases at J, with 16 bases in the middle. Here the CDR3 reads CASKQALLSSYEQYF. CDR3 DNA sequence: TGTGCCAGCAAACAGGCCCTCCTTAGCTCCTACGAGCAGTACTTC.

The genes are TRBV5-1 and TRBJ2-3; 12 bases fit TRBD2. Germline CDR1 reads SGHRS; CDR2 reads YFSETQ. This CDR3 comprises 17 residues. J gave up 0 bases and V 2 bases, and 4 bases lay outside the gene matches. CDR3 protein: CASSFQGLAGSTDTQYF. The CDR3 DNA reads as TGCGCCAGCAGCTTCCAAGGACTAGCGGGAAGCACAGATACGCAGTATTTT.

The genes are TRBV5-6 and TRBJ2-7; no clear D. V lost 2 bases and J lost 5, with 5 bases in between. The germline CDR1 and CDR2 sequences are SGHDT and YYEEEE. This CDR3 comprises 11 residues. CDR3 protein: CASSLENEQYF. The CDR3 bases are TGTGCCAGCAGCTTAGAAAACGAGCAGTACTTC.